This T cell receptor (beta chain) appears in the sequencing data of a study of identical twins. TCRdb re-called the 5' RACE reads through MiXCR, storing one row per CDR3 protein. The top ten hold approximately 6.5% of the sample, which has roughly 280,000 distinct CDR3 sequences, around 9.7% seen once. This CDR3 spans 15 amino acids. Germline V gene data show CDR1 as LGHNA and CDR2 as YNFKEQ. The V segment lost 3 bases and the J segment 5 bases; nucleotides outside the gene matches: 5. In every case, the donor was a healthy Caucasian. These data were also reused for a study on yellow fever vaccine responses in identical twins.

Material: CD8+ T cells sorted from blood. This chain joins TRBV4-2 and TRBJ2-7, with 12 positions matching TRBD2. The sequence was obtained from a woman aged 18-29 years in good health. The CDR3 protein is CASSQTSGRYNEQYF. The CDR3 DNA reads TGTGCCAGCAGCCAGACTAGCGGGAGATATAACGAGCAGTACTTC.